Listed below are T cell receptor beta chains from one sample, sequenced in a study of shared clonotypes between healthy human individuals. Repertoires were generated with immunoSEQ multiplex PCR, while TCRdb's copy carries only in-frame clones and drops some. The sample shows around 1.9 million clones, over 85% of them seen only once. Sample: naive CD8+ T cells from PBMCs. These receptor sequences come from a young man in good health. Some clones in this sample may be carry-over from other donors' samples. The CDR3 runs from the conserved cysteine through the conserved F or W. Each record gives: clone size, V gene, J gene, D gene, CDR3 DNA, CDR3 protein. A D gene is named only where the DNA matches it firmly. The size entry is marked missing in some rows and otherwise reads once, few, many or a size class.

size: once
V: TRBV28
J: TRBJ1-6
D: TRBD1
DNA: TGTGCCAGCAGCATACAGGGGGCCGGAAAGCCCCTCCACTTT
CDR3: CASSIQGAGKPLHF

size: .
V: TRBV11-2
J: TRBJ2-7
D: .
DNA: TGTGCCAGCAGCTTAGCCCCCCCTAGGGAGCAGTACTTC
CDR3: CASSLAPPREQYF

size: .
V: TRBV11-2
J: TRBJ1-2
D: TRBD1
DNA: TGTGCCAGCAGCTTAGGGTACAGGGGGCCCGCCTCTGCTAACTATGGCTACACCTTC
CDR3: CASSLGYRGPASANYGYTF

size: .
V: TRBV6-5
J: TRBJ2-5
D: .
DNA: TGTGCCAGCAGTTATATTGGGGCAAAACAAGAGACCCAGTACTTC
CDR3: CASSYIGAKQETQYF

size: once
V: TRBV7-3
J: TRBJ2-7
D: TRBD1
DNA: TGTGCCAGCAGCCAGTTTGGGACAGGGATCTACGAGCAGTACTTC
CDR3: CASSQFGTGIYEQYF

size: .
V: TRBV4-1
J: TRBJ1-3
D: .
DNA: TGCGCCAGCAGCCATCCTTGGGGGGACACCATATATTTT
CDR3: CASSHPWGDTIYF

size: .
V: TRBV5-1
J: TRBJ1-2
D: .
DNA: TGCGCCAGCAGCGCAGCAGGGGATAGGTACTATGGCTACACCTTC
CDR3: CASSAAGDRYYGYTF

size: .
V: TRBV7-9
J: TRBJ1-2
D: TRBD1
DNA: TGTGCCAGCAGCCCGACAGGGTTCTATGGCTACACCTTC
CDR3: CASSPTGFYGYTF

size: .
V: TRBV10-3
J: TRBJ1-2
D: .
DNA: TGTGCCATCAGTGAGGGTCCTCCCGGCTACACCTTC
CDR3: CAISEGPPGYTF

size: .
V: TRBV4-1
J: TRBJ2-7
D: .
DNA: TGCGCCAGCAGCCAGACGACAGGAATGACCTACGAGCAGTACTTC
CDR3: CASSQTTGMTYEQYF

size: .
V: TRBV28
J: TRBJ1-5
D: TRBD1
DNA: TGTGCCAGCAGTTTACGGGACAGGGTGGGGGATCAGCCCCAGCATTTT
CDR3: CASSLRDRVGDQPQHF

size: .
V: TRBV11-2
J: TRBJ2-7
D: TRBD2
DNA: TGTGCCAGCAGCTTAACTAGCGGGAGGAACGAGCAGTACTTC
CDR3: CASSLTSGRNEQYF

size: .
V: TRBV27
J: TRBJ2-1
D: .
DNA: TGTGCCAGCAGTTTAGCAACAGCAGGGATTGAGCAGTTCTTC
CDR3: CASSLATAGIEQFF

size: few
V: TRBV9
J: TRBJ1-1
D: .
DNA: TGTGCCAGCAGCCCTCGGAACACTGAAGCTTTCTTT
CDR3: CASSPRNTEAFF

size: .
V: TRBV5-1
J: TRBJ2-5
D: TRBD1
DNA: TGCGCCAGCAGCGAGGAGGGACAGGGGGTTTTAGAGACCCAGTACTTC
CDR3: CASSEEGQGVLETQYF

size: .
V: TRBV4-3
J: TRBJ2-1
D: .
DNA: TGCGCCAGCAGCCAAGATACCAGGGGGGTTTACAATGAGCAGTTCTTC
CDR3: CASSQDTRGVYNEQFF

size: .
V: TRBV5-6
J: TRBJ1-5
D: .
DNA: TGTGCCAGCAGCTTGGGAGGCCAGATGAATCAGCCCCAGCATTTT
CDR3: CASSLGGQMNQPQHF

size: .
V: TRBV5-8
J: TRBJ1-3
D: .
DNA: TGTGCCAGCAGCTCGGCGGGTAGCTCTGGAAACACCATATATTTT
CDR3: CASSSAGSSGNTIYF

size: .
V: TRBV27
J: TRBJ2-1
D: .
DNA: TGTGCCAGCAGTTTTGCGGGACAGAGCAATGAGCAGTTCTTC
CDR3: CASSFAGQSNEQFF

size: .
V: TRBV7-6
J: TRBJ2-7
D: .
DNA: TGTGCCAGCAGCTTAGGGCCGAGCTCCTACGAGCAGTACTTC
CDR3: CASSLGPSSYEQYF

size: .
V: TRBV11-2
J: TRBJ2-7
D: TRBD2
DNA: TGTGCCAGCAGCTTCACTAGCGGGAGTGGCTACGAGCAGTACTTC
CDR3: CASSFTSGSGYEQYF

size: .
V: TRBV30
J: TRBJ1-2
D: .
DNA: TGTGCCTGGAGTGTTGGGAGGGCCCTCTTTGGCTACACCTTC
CDR3: CAWSVGRALFGYTF

size: .
V: TRBV27
J: TRBJ2-7
D: .
DNA: TGTGCCAGCAGTTCCCCCCAGGGGTCATACTTC
CDR3: CASSSPQGSYF

size: few
V: TRBV19
J: TRBJ2-2
D: .
DNA: TGTGCCAGTAGTCCTCTGACAAGCCCACGGGCCGGGGAGCTGTTTTTT
CDR3: CASSPLTSPRAGELFF

size: .
V: TRBV27
J: TRBJ2-1
D: TRBD2
DNA: TGTGCCAGCAGTCCCGGGACTAGCGGGAGTTTTCACAATGAGCAGTTCTTC
CDR3: CASSPGTSGSFHNEQFF

size: .
V: TRBV27
J: TRBJ2-7
D: .
DNA: TGTGCCAGCAGTTTGCGGGGGGACAGGACCTACGAGCAGTACTTC
CDR3: CASSLRGDRTYEQYF

size: .
V: TRBV19
J: TRBJ2-7
D: .
DNA: TGTGCCAGTAGTATAGATCTAGAGACTACAGTCTACGAGCAGTACTTC
CDR3: CASSIDLETTVYEQYF

size: .
V: TRBV25-1
J: TRBJ1-2
D: .
DNA: TGTGCCAGCAGCTATAAGGACGGAGCCCTCCTCTATGGCTACACCTTC
CDR3: CASSYKDGALLYGYTF

size: .
V: TRBV28
J: TRBJ2-7
D: .
DNA: TGTGCCAGCAGTTTTGGCTACAGGCCATCCTACGAGCAGTACTTC
CDR3: CASSFGYRPSYEQYF

size: .
V: TRBV27
J: TRBJ1-1
D: TRBD1
DNA: TGTGCCAGTAGGACAGGGATGGTCACTGAAGCTTTCTTT
CDR3: CASRTGMVTEAFF

size: .
V: TRBV6-1
J: TRBJ2-7
D: TRBD2
DNA: TGTGCCAGCAGTGAAGCGATAAGCGGGAGTTTCGACTACGAGCAGTACTTC
CDR3: CASSEAISGSFDYEQYF

size: .
V: TRBV5-6
J: TRBJ2-7
D: TRBD1
DNA: TGTGCCAGCAACCCGGGGACAGGGGGTAACGAGCAGTACTTC
CDR3: CASNPGTGGNEQYF

size: .
V: TRBV9
J: TRBJ2-7
D: TRBD2
DNA: TGTGCCAGCAGCGGTAGCGGGAGGAACCACGAGCAGTACTTC
CDR3: CASSGSGRNHEQYF

size: .
V: TRBV14
J: TRBJ1-2
D: TRBD1
DNA: TGTGCCAGCAGCCCTATGGACAGGGAGGACTATGGCTACACCTTC
CDR3: CASSPMDREDYGYTF

size: once
V: TRBV7-2
J: TRBJ1-2
D: TRBD1
DNA: TGTGCCAGCAGCTACATGGGGGGACAGTTCTATGGCTACACCTTC
CDR3: CASSYMGGQFYGYTF

size: .
V: TRBV4-3
J: TRBJ2-7
D: .
DNA: TGCGCCAGCAGCCAAGGCCCGCCCCCCGAGGGCTACGAGCAGTACTTC
CDR3: CASSQGPPPEGYEQYF

size: .
V: TRBV28
J: TRBJ2-7
D: .
DNA: TGTGCCAGCAGTTTAGAACAGTCCCTTCTCGAGCAGTACTTC
CDR3: CASSLEQSLLEQYF

size: .
V: TRBV28
J: TRBJ2-7
D: TRBD1
DNA: TGTGCCAGCAGTATCACAACAGACAGGGCGTACGAGCAGTACTTC
CDR3: CASSITTDRAYEQYF